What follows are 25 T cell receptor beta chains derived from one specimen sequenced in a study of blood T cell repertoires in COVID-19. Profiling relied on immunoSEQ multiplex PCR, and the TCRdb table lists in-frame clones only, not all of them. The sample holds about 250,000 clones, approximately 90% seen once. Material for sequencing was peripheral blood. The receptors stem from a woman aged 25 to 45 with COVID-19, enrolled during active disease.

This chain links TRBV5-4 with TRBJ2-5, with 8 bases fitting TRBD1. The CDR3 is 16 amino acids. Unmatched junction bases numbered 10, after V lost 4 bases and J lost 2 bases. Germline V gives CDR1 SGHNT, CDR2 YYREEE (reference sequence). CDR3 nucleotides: TGTGCCAGCAGCCGCCCCAGGGGGCTATTTCAAGAGACCCAGTACTTC. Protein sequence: CASSRPRGLFQETQYF.

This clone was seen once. CDR3 sequence (DNA): TGTGCCAGCAGCCAAGTACAGGGTCGCAATCAGCCCCAGCATTTT. It specifies CASSQVQGRNQPQHF. The V call is TRBV4-2, the J call TRBJ1-5; perhaps TRBD1 as D (6 bases). Deletions cut 1 base from V and 2 bases from J, with 9 bases between. Germline CDR1 LGHNA, CDR2 YNFKEQ. The CDR3 is 15 amino acids.

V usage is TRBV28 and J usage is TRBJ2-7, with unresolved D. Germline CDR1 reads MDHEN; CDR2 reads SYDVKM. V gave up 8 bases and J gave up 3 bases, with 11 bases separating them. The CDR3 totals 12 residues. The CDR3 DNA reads TGTGCCAGCCGAAACACCAACTACGAGCAGTACTTC. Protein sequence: CASRNTNYEQYF.

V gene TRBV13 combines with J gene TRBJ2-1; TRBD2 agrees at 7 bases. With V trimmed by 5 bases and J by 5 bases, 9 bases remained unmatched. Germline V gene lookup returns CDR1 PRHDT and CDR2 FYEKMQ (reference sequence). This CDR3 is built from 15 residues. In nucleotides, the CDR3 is TGTGCCAGCAGCCCACGCGGGGAGGGTAACAATGAGCAGTTCTTC. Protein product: CASSPRGEGNNEQFF. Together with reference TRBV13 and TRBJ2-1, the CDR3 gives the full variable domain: AAGVIQSPRHLIKEKRETATLKCYPIPRHDTVYWYQQGPGQDPQFLISFYEKMQSDKGSIPDRFSAQQFSDYHSELNMSSLELGDSALYFCASSPRGEGNNEQFFGPGTRLTVL.

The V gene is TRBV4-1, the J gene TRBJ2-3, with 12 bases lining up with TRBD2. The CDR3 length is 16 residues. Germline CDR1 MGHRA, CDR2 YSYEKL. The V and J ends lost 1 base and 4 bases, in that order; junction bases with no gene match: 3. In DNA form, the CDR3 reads TGCGCCAGCAGCCAAGTAAGGACTAGCGGGGCAGATACGCAGTATTTT. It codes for CASSQVRTSGADTQYF.

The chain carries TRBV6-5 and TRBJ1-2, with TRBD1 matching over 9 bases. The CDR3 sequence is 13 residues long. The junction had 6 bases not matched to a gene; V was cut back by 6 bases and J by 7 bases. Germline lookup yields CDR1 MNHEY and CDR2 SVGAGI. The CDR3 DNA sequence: TGTGCCAGCAGACAACAGGGGGCGGGTGGCTACACCTTC. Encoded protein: CASRQQGAGGYTF.

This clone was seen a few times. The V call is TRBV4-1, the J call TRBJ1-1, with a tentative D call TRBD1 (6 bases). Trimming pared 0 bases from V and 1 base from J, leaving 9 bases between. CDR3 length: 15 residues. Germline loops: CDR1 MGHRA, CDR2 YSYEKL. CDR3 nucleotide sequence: TGCGCCAGCAGCCAAGACGACAGGAGGAACACTGAAGCTTTCTTT. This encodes CASSQDDRRNTEAFF.

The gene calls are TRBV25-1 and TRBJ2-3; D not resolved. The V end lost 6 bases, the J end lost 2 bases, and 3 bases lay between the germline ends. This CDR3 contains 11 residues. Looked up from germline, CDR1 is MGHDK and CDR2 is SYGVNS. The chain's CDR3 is CASRHTDTQYF. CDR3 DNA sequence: TGTGCCAGCAGACACACAGATACGCAGTATTTT. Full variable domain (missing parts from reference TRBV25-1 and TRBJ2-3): EADIYQTPRYLVIGTGKKITLECSQTMGHDKMYWYQQDPGMELHLIHYSYGVNSTEKGDLSSESTVSRIRTEHFPLTLESARPSHTSQYLCASRHTDTQYFGPGTRLTVL.

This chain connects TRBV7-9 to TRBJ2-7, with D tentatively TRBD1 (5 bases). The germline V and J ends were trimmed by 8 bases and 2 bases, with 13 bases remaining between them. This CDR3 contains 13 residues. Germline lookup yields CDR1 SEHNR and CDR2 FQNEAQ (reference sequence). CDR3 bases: TGTGCCAGCGCCTCTATGGGGCCCTACGAGCAGTACTTC. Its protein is CASASMGPYEQYF. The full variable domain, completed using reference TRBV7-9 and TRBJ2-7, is DTGVSQNPRHKITKRGQNVTFRCDPISEHNRLYWYRQTLGQGPEFLTYFQNEAQLEKSRLLSDRFSAERPKGSFSTLEIQRTEQGDSAMYLCASASMGPYEQYFGPGTRLTVT.

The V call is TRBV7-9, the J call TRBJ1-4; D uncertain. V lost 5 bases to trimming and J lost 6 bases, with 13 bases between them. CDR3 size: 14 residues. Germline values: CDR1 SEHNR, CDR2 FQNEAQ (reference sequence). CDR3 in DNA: TGTGCCAGCAGCCCAAGGCGGGATGATGAAAAACTGTTTTTT. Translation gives CASSPRRDDEKLFF.

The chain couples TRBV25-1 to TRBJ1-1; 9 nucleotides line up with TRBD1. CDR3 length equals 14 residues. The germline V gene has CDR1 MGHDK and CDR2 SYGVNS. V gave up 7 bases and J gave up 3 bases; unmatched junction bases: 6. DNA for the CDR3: TGTGCCAGCACCAAGGACAGGGGCGACACTGAAGCTTTCTTT. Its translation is CASTKDRGDTEAFF.

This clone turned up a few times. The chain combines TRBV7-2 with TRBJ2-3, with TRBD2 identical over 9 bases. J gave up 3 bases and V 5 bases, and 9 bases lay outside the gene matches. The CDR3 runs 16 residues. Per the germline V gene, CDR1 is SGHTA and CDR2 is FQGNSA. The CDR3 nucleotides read TGTGCCAGCAGCCCGTATACGGGACTAGCTACAGATACGCAGTATTTT. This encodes CASSPYTGLATDTQYF.

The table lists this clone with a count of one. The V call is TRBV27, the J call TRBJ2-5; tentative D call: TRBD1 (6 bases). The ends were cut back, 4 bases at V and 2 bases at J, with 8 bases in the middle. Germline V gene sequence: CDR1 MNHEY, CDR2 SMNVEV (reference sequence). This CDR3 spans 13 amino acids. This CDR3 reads CASSYTGQETQYF. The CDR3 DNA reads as TGTGCCAGCAGTTATACAGGGCAAGAGACCCAGTACTTC.

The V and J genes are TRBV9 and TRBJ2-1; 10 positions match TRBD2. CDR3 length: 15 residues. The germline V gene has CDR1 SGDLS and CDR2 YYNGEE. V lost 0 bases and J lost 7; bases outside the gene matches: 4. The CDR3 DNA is TGTGCCAGCAGCGTAGGTCTAGCGGGAGCTAATGAGCAGTTCTTC. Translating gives CASSVGLAGANEQFF.

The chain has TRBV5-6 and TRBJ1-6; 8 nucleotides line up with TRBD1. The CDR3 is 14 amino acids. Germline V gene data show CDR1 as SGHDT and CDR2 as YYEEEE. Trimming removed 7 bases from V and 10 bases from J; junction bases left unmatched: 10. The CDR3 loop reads CASSDRGPGSPLHF. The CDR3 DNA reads TGTGCCAGCTCCGACAGGGGCCCAGGCTCACCCCTCCACTTT. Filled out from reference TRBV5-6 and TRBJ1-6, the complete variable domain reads DAGVTQSPTHLIKTRGQQVTLRCSPKSGHDTVSWYQQALGQGPQFIFQYYEEEERQRGNFPDRFSGHQFPNYSSELNVNALLLGDSALYLCASSDRGPGSPLHFGNGTRLTVT.

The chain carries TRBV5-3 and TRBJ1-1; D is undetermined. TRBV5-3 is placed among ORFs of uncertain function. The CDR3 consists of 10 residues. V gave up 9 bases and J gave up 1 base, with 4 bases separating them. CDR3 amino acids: CAISNTEAFF. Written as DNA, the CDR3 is TGTGCCATCTCGAACACTGAAGCTTTCTTT.

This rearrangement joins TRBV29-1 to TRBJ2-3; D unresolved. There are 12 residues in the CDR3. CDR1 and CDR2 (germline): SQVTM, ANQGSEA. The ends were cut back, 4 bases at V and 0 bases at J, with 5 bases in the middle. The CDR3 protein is CSVGPSTDTQYF. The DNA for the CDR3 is TGCAGCGTTGGGCCTAGCACAGATACGCAGTATTTT.

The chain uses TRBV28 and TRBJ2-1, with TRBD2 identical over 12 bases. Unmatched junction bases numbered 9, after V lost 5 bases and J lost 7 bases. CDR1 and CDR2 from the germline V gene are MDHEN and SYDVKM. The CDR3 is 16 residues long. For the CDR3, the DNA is TGTGCCAGCAGTCTGACTAGCGGGAGTTCGTGGAATGAGCAGTTCTTC. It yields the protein CASSLTSGSSWNEQFF.

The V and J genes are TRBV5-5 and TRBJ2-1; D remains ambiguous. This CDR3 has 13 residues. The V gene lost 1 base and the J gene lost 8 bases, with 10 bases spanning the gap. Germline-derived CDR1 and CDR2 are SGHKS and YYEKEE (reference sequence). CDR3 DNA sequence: TGTGCCAGCAGCTTGATGGGCCAGGATGAGCAGTTCTTC. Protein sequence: CASSLMGQDEQFF.

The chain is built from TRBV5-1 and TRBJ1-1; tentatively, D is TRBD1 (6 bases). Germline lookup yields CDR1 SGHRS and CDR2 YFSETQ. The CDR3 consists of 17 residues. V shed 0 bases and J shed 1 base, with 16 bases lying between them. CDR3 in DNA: TGCGCCAGCAGCTTGGCCTTATCGGACAGAAGGAACACTGAAGCTTTCTTT. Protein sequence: CASSLALSDRRNTEAFF.

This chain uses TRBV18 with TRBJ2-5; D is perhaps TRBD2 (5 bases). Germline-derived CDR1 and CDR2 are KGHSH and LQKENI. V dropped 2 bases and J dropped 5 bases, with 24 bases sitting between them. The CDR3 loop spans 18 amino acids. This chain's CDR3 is CASSPMSEPSRSGETQYF. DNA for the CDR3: TGTGCCAGCTCACCAATGAGTGAGCCTAGTCGGTCGGGGGAGACCCAGTACTTC.

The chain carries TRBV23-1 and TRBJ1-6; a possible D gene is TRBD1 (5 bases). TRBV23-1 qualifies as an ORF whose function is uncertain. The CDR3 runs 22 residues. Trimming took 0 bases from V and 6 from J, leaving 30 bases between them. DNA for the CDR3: TGCGCCAGCAGTCAATCTTGTAGTGGAATGGGGCCGGAAAACAAGGTTAATTCACCCCTCCACTTT. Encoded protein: CASSQSCSGMGPENKVNSPLHF.

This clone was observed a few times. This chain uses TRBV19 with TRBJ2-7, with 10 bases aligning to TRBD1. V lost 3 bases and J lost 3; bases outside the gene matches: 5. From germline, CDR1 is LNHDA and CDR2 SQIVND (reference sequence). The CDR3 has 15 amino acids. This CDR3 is CASSIWTGGFYEQYF. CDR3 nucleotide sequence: TGTGCCAGTAGTATTTGGACAGGGGGTTTCTACGAGCAGTACTTC.

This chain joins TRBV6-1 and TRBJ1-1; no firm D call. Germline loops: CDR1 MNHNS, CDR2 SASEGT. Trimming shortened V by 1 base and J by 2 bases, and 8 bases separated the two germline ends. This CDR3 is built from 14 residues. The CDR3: CASSEGHLNTEAFF. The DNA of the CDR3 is TGTGCCAGCAGTGAAGGACACCTCAACACTGAAGCTTTCTTT.

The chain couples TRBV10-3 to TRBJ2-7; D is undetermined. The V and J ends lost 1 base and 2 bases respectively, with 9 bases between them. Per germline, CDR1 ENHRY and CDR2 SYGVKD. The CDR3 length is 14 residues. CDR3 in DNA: TGTGCCATCAGTGAGTACAGAACAACCTACGAGCAGTACTTC. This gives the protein CAISEYRTTYEQYF.